The 10 T cell receptor beta chains below come from one sample, sequenced in a study of T cell responses to AZD1222 COVID-19 vaccine (dated by TCRdb to the early 2020s). Libraries came from the immunoSEQ multiplex PCR assay. TCRdb mirrors the immuneACCESS table, restricted to in-frame sequences. Some clones are absent from its copies; in checked studies, under half trace to an unresolved V gene, and the reason for the others is unknown. The sample has roughly 140,000 clones on record, less than 90% of them singletons. In total, the top ten clones hold 6.9% of the sample. The sample's time point, from its label and the paper: sample from adult after SARS-CoV-2 infection, after symptom onset. This material consisted of peripheral blood, taken after recovery from COVID-19. Every receptor here comes from an adult who had recovered from COVID-19.

This chain links TRBV6-2 or TRBV6-3 with TRBJ2-5; D not resolved. Germline CDR1 and CDR2: MNHEY and SVGEGT. This CDR3 has 16 residues. V lost 0 bases and J 1 base, leaving 12 bases between the germline ends. CDR3 in amino acids: CASSYSWTRIQETQYF. As DNA, the CDR3 is TGTGCCAGCAGTTACTCGTGGACCCGGATCCAAGAGACCCAGTACTTC.

This sequence joins TRBV6-6 and TRBJ1-2; no clear D gene. This CDR3 has 14 residues. Per germline, CDR1 MNHNY and CDR2 SVGAGI (reference sequence). Trimming pared 4 bases from V and 8 bases from J, leaving 17 bases between. CDR3 in amino acids: CASSWQSEVEGYTF. The DNA of the CDR3 is TGTGCCAGCAGTTGGCAGTCAGAGGTTGAAGGCTACACCTTC.

This rearrangement joins TRBV5-1 to TRBJ2-3; 14 positions agree with TRBD2. V shed 2 bases and J 0 bases; nucleotides not matched to a gene: 8. The CDR3 has 19 residues. Germline CDR1 is SGHRS and CDR2 is YFSETQ. The CDR3 region has the DNA TGCGCCAGCAGCTTAAAGGGACTAGCGGGGGCAATAAGCACAGATACGCAGTATTTT. The encoded protein is CASSLKGLAGAISTDTQYF.

The chain carries TRBV6-6 and TRBJ2-2; possibly TRBD1 for D (5 bases). The germline V gene has CDR1 MNHNY and CDR2 SVGAGI (reference sequence). The CDR3 contains 13 residues. Trimming removed 2 bases from V and 6 bases from J, with 7 bases in between. The CDR3 DNA is TGTGCCAGCAGTTACCCAGGGCCCGGGGAGCTGTTTTTT. Protein product: CASSYPGPGELFF.

The rearrangement uses TRBV7-9 and TRBJ1-2, with 10 bases fitting TRBD1. The V segment lost 3 bases and the J segment 3 bases; nucleotides outside the gene matches: 7. The CDR3 is 16 amino acids. Germline V gene lookup returns CDR1 SEHNR and CDR2 FQNEAQ (reference sequence). CDR3 nucleotide sequence: TGTGCCAGCAGCTTCCAGGGGACAGGGGTGTACTATGGCTACACCTTC. Encoded protein: CASSFQGTGVYYGYTF.

The CDR3 bases are TGCGCCAGCAGCCAAGCAGGGGGCGGGACTGAAGCTTTCTTT. It is translated as CASSQAGGGTEAFF. The rearrangement links TRBV4-3 to TRBJ1-1, with TRBD1 identical over 8 bases. The V gene end was trimmed by 1 base and the J gene end by 5 bases; junction bases not matched to a gene: 3. Germline CDR1 reads LGHNA; CDR2 reads YSLEER. This CDR3 comprises 14 residues.

This clone has only one observation. The chain links TRBV7-9 to TRBJ2-5; 10 bases fit TRBD2. Trimming cost V 5 bases and J 2 bases; bases outside gene matches: 2. The germline gives CDR1 SEHNR, CDR2 FQNEAQ (reference sequence). The CDR3 contains 14 residues. For the CDR3, the DNA is TGTGCCAGCAGCCTACTAGCGGGGCAAGAGACCCAGTACTTC. Protein sequence: CASSLLAGQETQYF.

The J gene is TRBJ2-5, the V gene TRBV11-1; tentatively, D is TRBD2 (5 bases). This CDR3 is 13 amino acids long. Germline CDR1 is SGHAT and CDR2 is FQDESV (reference sequence). V lost 2 bases to trimming and J lost 3 bases, with 7 bases between them. The CDR3 region has the DNA TGTGCCAGCAGCTTACTGAGGGAAGAGACCCAGTACTTC. Protein: CASSLLREETQYF.

The chain joins TRBV5-6 to TRBJ2-4; no reliable D call. The V end lost 3 bases, the J end lost 0 bases, and 4 bases lay between the germline ends. The CDR3 has 13 residues. Per germline, CDR1 SGHDT and CDR2 YYEEEE. CDR3 sequence reads: CASSSIAKNIQYF. CDR3 nucleotide sequence: TGTGCCAGCAGCTCAATAGCCAAAAACATTCAGTACTTC.

The chain joins TRBV10-1 to TRBJ2-1; the D is unclear. V lost 7 bases and J 5 bases, leaving 15 bases between the germline ends. CDR1 and CDR2 (germline): WNHNN, SYGVQD (reference sequence). CDR3 size: 14 residues. This CDR3 is CASKKAIADNEQFF. CDR3 bases: TGCGCCAGCAAAAAGGCTATCGCAGACAATGAGCAGTTCTTC.